One and the same sample provided the 25 T cell receptor beta chains below, sequenced in a study of monozygotic twins with inflammatory bowel disease. Reanalyzing the 5' RACE reads, TCRdb keeps one entry per CDR3 protein, without DNA. This sample's clone table lists approximately 380,000 distinct CDR3 sequences. Sequencing was done on a sample of blood. These receptors came from a human donor with ulcerative colitis or Crohn's disease, or a healthy co-twin of an affected twin (not recorded which).

V is TRBV7-9 and J is TRBJ1-1. The CDR3 contains 13 residues. In germline, CDR1 is SEHNR, CDR2 FQNEAQ (reference sequence). The chain's CDR3 is CASSEGFVTEAFF.

The CDR3 here is CASSLGWGRHGYTF. The rearrangement uses TRBV12-3 or TRBV12-4 and TRBJ1-2; TCRdb's D call, TRBD1, is unchecked because there is no DNA. The CDR3 totals 14 residues.

The chain recombines TRBV24-1 with TRBJ2-1; TCRdb gives TRBD2 as the D gene, but with no DNA this cannot be confirmed. CDR1 KGHDR and CDR2 SFDVKD come from the germline V gene. The CDR3 has 18 residues. The CDR3 loop is CATSDVTPTLAGINEQFF.

The V and J genes are TRBV15 and TRBJ1-3. Germline CDR1 reads LNHNV; CDR2 reads YYDKDF (reference sequence). This CDR3 is 15 amino acids long. The CDR3 sequence is CATSRGQNSGNTIYF.

The gene calls are TRBV24-1 and TRBJ2-1; TCRdb outputs TRBD2, but without DNA this stays unchecked. CDR1 is KGHDR and CDR2 is SFDVKD in the germline V gene. CDR3 length: 17 residues. CDR3 amino acids: CATSDPIQGGTYNEQFF.

This chain joins TRBV15 and TRBJ2-1. The CDR3 sequence is 13 residues long. Germline CDR1 and CDR2: LNHNV and YYDKDF (reference sequence). CDR3 residues: CATSRPTDNEQFF.

This chain's CDR3 is CASSLVVGGDYGYTF. The rearrangement joins TRBV7-2 to TRBJ1-2; TCRdb indicates TRBD1, and absent DNA this call remains unverified. Germline V gives CDR1 SGHTA, CDR2 FQGNSA. This CDR3 spans 15 amino acids. The variable domain in full, completed from reference TRBV7-2 and TRBJ1-2, reads GAGVSQSPSNKVTEKGKDVELRCDPISGHTALYWYRQSLGQGLEFLIYFQGNSAPDKSGLPSDRFSAERTGGSVSTLTIQRTQQEDSAVYLCASSLVVGGDYGYTFGSGTRLTVV.

The J gene is TRBJ2-1, the V gene TRBV11-2; TCRdb gives TRBD2 as the D gene, but with no DNA this cannot be confirmed. CDR1 is SGHAT, CDR2 FQNNGV, per germline. The CDR3 is made up of 16 amino acids. The CDR3 region is CASSPPEGSSYNEQFF.

The chain uses TRBV6-2 or TRBV6-3 and TRBJ2-7; the D call of TRBD1 rests on TCRdb alone, since no DNA is present to check it. Germline-derived CDR1 and CDR2 are MNHEY and SVGEGT. This CDR3 contains 13 residues. The CDR3 is CAGSGTYDYEQYF.

The chain links TRBV5-1 to TRBJ1-6. From germline, CDR1 is SGHRS and CDR2 YFSETQ. This CDR3 has 16 residues. CDR3 sequence: CASSLVGGAGNSPLHF. Full variable domain (outside the CDR3, taken from reference TRBV5-1 and TRBJ1-6): KAGVTQTPRYLIKTRGQQVTLSCSPISGHRSVSWYQQTPGQGLQFLFEYFSETQRNKGNFPGRFSGRQFSNSRSEMNVSTLELGDSALYLCASSLVGGAGNSPLHFGNGTRLTVT.

The chain recombines TRBV19 with TRBJ2-3; TCRdb proposes TRBD2, but this gene call is untestable without DNA. The CDR3 covers 11 residues. Germline assignment: CDR1 LNHDA and CDR2 SQIVND (reference sequence). The CDR3 spells CATSGGLEQYF.

The V call is TRBV19, the J call TRBJ1-1. The V gene's germline CDR1 is LNHDA and CDR2 SQIVND (reference sequence). The CDR3 runs 22 residues. This chain's CDR3 is CASSIRIVWSLRRTLQNTEAFF.

The V and J genes are TRBV27 and TRBJ2-1; the TCRdb call, TRBD1, lacks DNA for checking. There are 16 residues in the CDR3. Germline V lookup: CDR1 MNHEY, CDR2 SMNVEV (reference sequence). CDR3 amino acids: CASSPRQASSYNEQFF.

This rearrangement joins TRBV12-3 or TRBV12-4 to TRBJ2-3; the D gene TCRdb calls, TRBD1, cannot be checked with no DNA. This CDR3 has 14 residues. The CDR3 protein is CASRTAGRTDTQYF.

This chain connects TRBV6-5 to TRBJ2-7. The CDR3 length is 13 residues. In germline, CDR1 is MNHEY, CDR2 SVGAGI. CDR3 region: CASSYGEPYEQYF.

The chain links TRBV7-2 to TRBJ2-3; TCRdb selects TRBD1, and the lack of DNA leaves this call unchecked. The germline gives CDR1 SGHTA, CDR2 FQGNSA. The length of the CDR3 is 16 residues. CDR3 amino acids: CASSPRTGGGTDTQYF. The entire variable domain, with the rest obtained from reference TRBV7-2 and TRBJ2-3, is as follows: GAGVSQSPSNKVTEKGKDVELRCDPISGHTALYWYRQSLGQGLEFLIYFQGNSAPDKSGLPSDRFSAERTGGSVSTLTIQRTQQEDSAVYLCASSPRTGGGTDTQYFGPGTRLTVL.

J is TRBJ2-7 and V is TRBV6-1; as DNA is missing, the TRBD1 call by TCRdb cannot be tested. Germline V lookup: CDR1 MNHNS, CDR2 SASEGT. The CDR3 covers 15 residues. The CDR3 protein is CASRLWGQGNYEQYF.

The genes are TRBV7-3 and TRBJ1-6; TCRdb's D call, TRBD1, is unchecked because there is no DNA. Per the germline V gene, CDR1 is SGHTA and CDR2 is FQGTGA. The CDR3 has 16 amino acids. CDR3 sequence reads: CASSPGDRGSNSPLHF.

The chain carries TRBV12-3 or TRBV12-4 and TRBJ2-3; TCRdb outputs TRBD2, but without DNA this stays unchecked. The CDR3 sequence is 16 residues long. The CDR3 region is CASSSGLRKSTDTQYF.

The genes are TRBV6-6 and TRBJ1-5. Germline V gene data show CDR1 as MNHNY and CDR2 as SVGAGI (reference sequence). This CDR3 is 13 amino acids long. The CDR3 loop is CASSGGHGQPQHF.

The J gene is TRBJ2-7, the V gene TRBV4-2; TCRdb proposes TRBD1, but this gene call is untestable without DNA. The CDR3 totals 17 residues. The germline CDR1 and CDR2 sequences are LGHNA and YNFKEQ. CDR3 amino acids: CASSHPREGQGAYEQYF.

This chain joins TRBV27 and TRBJ2-2; there is no DNA to check the TCRdb D call of TRBD2. Germline V CDR1 and CDR2: MNHEY, SMNVEV (reference sequence). The CDR3 is made up of 14 amino acids. CDR3 residues: CASSFLEGTGELFF.

J is TRBJ1-2 and V is TRBV5-6; TCRdb reports TRBD1, a call that lacks DNA to check it against. CDR1 SGHDT and CDR2 YYEEEE come from the germline V gene. This CDR3 has 15 amino acids. The CDR3 protein is CPSSPRGQSHWGYTF.

The chain combines TRBV20-1 with TRBJ1-2. In germline, CDR1 is DFQATT, CDR2 SNEGSKA (reference sequence). There are 15 residues in the CDR3. CDR3 region: CSARDAGLHNYGYTF.

The V gene is TRBV7-8, the J gene TRBJ2-5. The CDR3 spans 14 residues. Germline loops: CDR1 SGHVS, CDR2 FQNEAQ. The chain's CDR3 is CASSLVAFQETQYF.